One and the same sample provided the 22 T cell receptor beta chains below, sequenced in a study of regulatory T cells in long-lasting Graves disease. The authors built TCR beta libraries using iRepertoire HTBI primers and Arm-PCR of CDR3 regions. MiXCR, run by TCRdb on the multiplex PCR reads, gives a single entry per CDR3 protein. The table lists roughly 380,000 distinct CDR3 sequences, 15% to 19% of them singletons. Time point in this sample: newly diagnosed GD, antithyroid drugs for less than 3 months. The TCR library used RNA extracted from PBMCs. This sample comprised peripheral blood mononuclear cells (PBMCs), obtained at new diagnosis, from a patient treated with antithyroid drugs. These receptors all come from a female donor with Graves disease.

The chain combines TRBV10-2 with TRBJ1-1; D is undetermined. V lost 6 bases to trimming and J lost 4 bases, with 12 bases between them. The germline CDR1 and CDR2 sequences are WSHSY and SAAADI. CDR3 size: 13 residues. This chain's CDR3 is CASRGMEGTEAFF. Written as DNA, the CDR3 is TGCGCCAGCAGGGGAATGGAAGGCACTGAAGCTTTCTTT.

This clonotype was seen only a few times. This chain links TRBV2 with TRBJ2-3; 8 bases line up with TRBD1. The J segment lost 0 bases and the V segment lost 0 bases, leaving 11 bases of the junction unmatched. The CDR3 runs to 19 residues. Germline V gene data show CDR1 as SNHLY and CDR2 as FYNNEI. CDR3 nucleotides: TGTGCCAGCAGTGAAGCTATTGGCAGGGGGCGTGGGAGCACAGATACGCAGTATTTT. Its translation: CASSEAIGRGRGSTDTQYF.

In its sample, this clonotype was seen many times. V is TRBV20-1 and J is TRBJ2-3; D might be TRBD1 (7 bases). Germline V gene sequence: CDR1 DFQATT, CDR2 SNEGSKA (reference sequence). The CDR3 length is 13 residues. Trimming took 2 bases from V and 8 from J, leaving 14 bases between them. CDR3 region: CSARWRGLGTQYF. CDR3 bases: TGCAGTGCTAGATGGAGGGGGCTGGGTACGCAGTATTTT.

This clonotype was counted at least ten times. The chain is built from TRBV6-5 and TRBJ1-1, with a tentative D call TRBD1 (5 bases). The V gene's germline CDR1 is MNHEY and CDR2 SVGAGI. The ends were cut back, 0 bases at V and 5 bases at J, with 13 bases in the middle. The CDR3 extends over 15 amino acids. In nucleotides, the CDR3 is TGTGCCAGCAGTTACTCGCCGGGGGTGAGGACTGAAGCTTTCTTT. This codes for CASSYSPGVRTEAFF.

This clonotype was counted at least ten times. The chain combines TRBV12-3 or TRBV12-4 with TRBJ2-5, with 10 bases matching TRBD1. The ends lost 1 base at V and 4 bases at J; junction bases unmatched: 9. CDR3 size: 17 residues. The CDR3 nucleotides are TGTGCCAGCAGTTTAGGCGAGGACAGGGGGGCAAGAGAGACCCAGTACTTC. Amino acids: CASSLGEDRGARETQYF.

This clonotype was counted ten times or more. The CDR3 region has the DNA TGTGCCAGCAGTTTATCAAGCGGGAGCTCCTACAATGAGCAGTTCTTC. This encodes CASSLSSGSSYNEQFF. The chain is built from TRBV27 and TRBJ2-1; 8 bases are a match to TRBD2. Germline CDR1 and CDR2: MNHEY and SMNVEV (reference sequence). This CDR3 contains 16 residues. The junction had 1 base not matched to a gene; V was cut back by 0 bases and J by 0 bases.

Details on this clonotype: One end of the junction varies from germline; a read error may be responsible. The chain employs TRBV3-1 and TRBJ2-7, with 8 bases matching TRBD2. Germline V gene data show CDR1 as LGHDT and CDR2 as YNNKEL (reference sequence). CDR3 length: 16 residues. The CDR3 DNA reads as TGTGCCAGCAGGCAAGTCGGGGGGGGAATCTCCTACGAGCAGTACTTC. It encodes CASRQVGGGISYEQYF.

The rearrangement links TRBV6-1 to TRBJ1-2; no firm D call. The V end lost 5 bases, the J end lost 6 bases, and 22 bases lay between the germline ends. Germline V lookup: CDR1 MNHNS, CDR2 SASEGT. This CDR3 is built from 16 residues. Written as DNA, the CDR3 is TGTGCCAGCAGTCCCACTGAATTGGGTCCCCTTAATGGCTACACCTTC. Translation: CASSPTELGPLNGYTF.

This clonotype came up many times. This sequence joins TRBV6-1 and TRBJ1-1; D is perhaps TRBD1 (6 bases). This CDR3 comprises 14 residues. The germline gives CDR1 MNHNS, CDR2 SASEGT. Trimming stripped 5 bases from V and 4 bases from J, with 14 bases between. The chain's CDR3 is CASSPDSQSTEAFF. The CDR3 DNA follows: TGTGCCAGCAGTCCGGACAGTCAGAGCACTGAAGCTTTCTTT.

This clonotype was observed a handful of times. The genes are TRBV20-1 and TRBJ1-1; D gene ambiguous. Germline CDR1 DFQATT, CDR2 SNEGSKA (reference sequence). Trimming removed 0 bases at V and 2 bases at J, with 7 bases between. The CDR3 is 13 residues long. The CDR3 DNA reads as TGCAGTGCTAGAGATTCAGGTAACACTGAAGCTTTCTTT. Its protein is CSARDSGNTEAFF.

This clonotype has at least ten counts. The chain joins TRBV6-1 to TRBJ1-5; 7 bases agree with TRBD1. The germline V gene encodes CDR1 MNHNS and CDR2 SASEGT. This CDR3 contains 17 residues. The junction had 19 bases not matched to a gene; V was cut back by 5 bases and J by 9 bases. CDR3 sequence (DNA): TGTGCCAGCAGTCTACACACCGGGACAGAAATAAGTAGGCCCCAGCATTTT. It specifies CASSLHTGTEISRPQHF.

The rearrangement uses TRBV18 and TRBJ1-5; 11 bases are a match to TRBD1. CDR3 length: 17 amino acids. The germline CDR1 and CDR2 sequences are KGHSH and LQKENI. The J segment lost 6 bases and the V segment lost 3 bases, leaving 10 bases of the junction unmatched. CDR3 nucleotide sequence: TGTGCCAGCTCACCGGGACTACAGGACAGGGGGCCTCAGCCCCAGCATTTT. Encoded protein: CASSPGLQDRGPQPQHF. The full variable domain, in which reference TRBV18 and TRBJ1-5 provide the parts outside the CDR3, is NAGVMQNPRHLVRRRGQEARLRCSPMKGHSHVYWYRQLPEEGLKFMVYLQKENIIDESGMPKERFSAEFPKEGPSILRIQQVVRGDSAAYFCASSPGLQDRGPQPQHFGDGTRLSIL.

As regards this clonotype: A far bigger clonotype differs at one base, so this is likely a read error. The chain recombines TRBV30 with TRBJ2-1, with 7 positions matching TRBD1. This CDR3 region has 13 residues. From germline, CDR1 is GTSNPN and CDR2 SVGIG (reference sequence). The trim removed 3 bases at V and 11 bases at J, leaving 10 bases unmatched. The chain's CDR3 is CAWSRGIRIQQFF. The CDR3 bases are TGTGCCTGGAGCAGGGGGATTCGGATCCAGCAGTTCTTC.

This clonotype showed up many times. V is TRBV20-1 and J is TRBJ2-7, with D uncertain. The germline V and J ends were trimmed by 6 bases and 0 bases, with 9 bases remaining between them. CDR1 and CDR2 from the germline V gene are DFQATT and SNEGSKA (reference sequence). CDR3 length equals 12 residues. The CDR3 DNA sequence: TGCAGTGCAACAACGCCCTCCTACGAGCAGTACTTC. Encoded protein: CSATTPSYEQYF.

This clonotype has at least ten counts. The V gene is TRBV5-6, the J gene TRBJ1-1, with TRBD1 matching 8 bases. Trimming cost V 0 bases and J 1 base; bases outside gene matches: 8. The CDR3 is made up of 17 amino acids. Germline values: CDR1 SGHDT, CDR2 YYEEEE. The DNA for the CDR3 is TGTGCCAGCAGCTTGGAGCAGGGGGCGCGCGGGAACACTGAAGCTTTCTTT. Translation gives CASSLEQGARGNTEAFF.

This clonotype has at least ten counts. The gene calls are TRBV28 and TRBJ1-5, with D perhaps matching TRBD1 (5 bases). The CDR3 length is 14 residues. V was cut by 6 bases and J by 3 bases, with 12 bases left in between. The germline CDR1 and CDR2 sequences are MDHEN and SYDVKM. Here the CDR3 reads CASRVGQSNQPQHF. As DNA, the CDR3 is TGTGCCAGCAGGGTGGGGCAGTCCAATCAGCCCCAGCATTTT. The full variable domain, in which reference TRBV28 and TRBJ1-5 provide the parts outside the CDR3, is DVKVTQSSRYLVKRTGEKVFLECVQDMDHENMFWYRQDPGLGLRLIYFSYDVKMKEKGDIPEGYSVSREKKERFSLILESASTNQTSMYLCASRVGQSNQPQHFGDGTRLSIL.

This clonotype was counted ten times or more. The chain is built from TRBV5-6 and TRBJ2-3; D perhaps matches TRBD1 (5 bases). V gave up 4 bases and J gave up 2 bases, with 14 bases separating them. The CDR3 is 15 residues long. Per germline, CDR1 SGHDT and CDR2 YYEEEE. The CDR3 DNA follows: TGTGCCAGCAGCCGACTTCAGGGTTACACAGATACGCAGTATTTT. This gives the protein CASSRLQGYTDTQYF.

The J gene is TRBJ2-5, the V gene TRBV12-3 or TRBV12-4, with D possibly matching TRBD2 (5 bases). V gave up 2 bases and J gave up 7 bases, with 11 bases separating them. The CDR3 runs to 13 residues. This CDR3 reads CASSLQEEVTQYF. In nucleotides, the CDR3 is TGTGCCAGCAGTTTACAGGAGGAAGTGACCCAGTACTTC.

This clonotype was counted ten times or more. V gene TRBV27 combines with J gene TRBJ2-3; the D call may be TRBD1 or TRBD2 (6 bases each). The germline V gene has CDR1 MNHEY and CDR2 SMNVEV (reference sequence). This CDR3 spans 16 amino acids. Between the trimmed V and J ends, which lost 1 base and 0 bases, there was a span of 11 bases. The CDR3 region has the DNA TGTGCCAGCAGTTTATTTCGGGGGCTTAGCACAGATACGCAGTATTTT. Protein sequence: CASSLFRGLSTDTQYF.

This clonotype was recorded only once. A clone one base away is much larger, so this may be a read error. This sequence joins TRBV4-3 and TRBJ2-1, with 10 nucleotides matching TRBD1. V shed 2 bases and J 2 bases; nucleotides not matched to a gene: 3. This CDR3 spans 16 amino acids. Germline V gives CDR1 LGHNA, CDR2 YSLEER. Here the CDR3 reads CASSQKTGGTYNEQFF. Here the CDR3 DNA reads TGCGCCAGCAGCCAAAAGACAGGGGGCACCTACAATGAGCAGTTCTTC.

The rearrangement uses TRBV6-2 or TRBV6-3 and TRBJ2-2; D call uncertain. Looked up from germline, CDR1 is MNHEY and CDR2 is SVGEGT. The CDR3 contains 16 residues. The V and J ends lost 4 bases and 1 base respectively, with 13 bases between them. CDR3 sequence: CASSFLFGLNTGELFF. In nucleotides, the CDR3 is TGTGCCAGCAGTTTTCTGTTTGGCTTGAACACCGGGGAGCTGTTTTTT.

The table lists this clonotype with many counts. J is TRBJ1-3 and V is TRBV20-1, with TRBD1 as a possible D gene (6 bases). In germline, CDR1 is DFQATT, CDR2 SNEGSKA (reference sequence). V shed 4 bases and J shed 12 bases, with 13 bases lying between them. The CDR3 has 11 amino acids. Here the CDR3 reads CSATDSLYIYF. CDR3 DNA sequence: TGCAGTGCTACGGACAGCCTCTACATATATTTT.